The TCR beta chain described here comes from a study of T-cell memory formation after mild COVID-19. Germline-derived CDR1 and CDR2 are MNHEY and SVGEGT. Trimming took 4 bases from V and 6 from J; bases not matched to a gene: 9. This CDR3 has 16 residues. TCRdb re-called the 5' RACE reads through MiXCR, storing one row per CDR3 protein. The repertoire holds 250,000 to 350,000 distinct CDR3 sequences, with roughly an eighth as singletons. The V and J genes are TRBV6-2 or TRBV6-3 and TRBJ2-2; 9 bases line up with TRBD1. Sequences were obtained from PBMCs or a T cell subset sorted from them (not recorded which). The receptor was isolated from a man younger than 35 who had mild COVID-19 (a few samples of this study predate the infection). Cell type and time point are not known. CDR3 sequence reads: CASSFRDRESAGELFF. In nucleotides, the CDR3 is TGTGCCAGCAGTTTTCGGGACAGGGAATCGGCCGGGGAGCTGTTTTTT.